A single sample gave rise to the 19 T cell receptor beta chains below, sequenced in a study of post-analysis software for immune sequencing data. Study results and caveats: With TRBV5-6, TRBV5-1 and TRBV20-1 included, roughly five TRBV segments were more frequent in patients than in controls.

Their cognate antigens are unknown. Sequencing libraries made from TCR beta cDNA carried unique molecular identifiers. TCRdb itself ran the PCR reads through MiXCR, one entry per CDR3 protein. The sample has approximately 730,000 distinct CDR3 sequences; roughly 50% are singletons. The sequencing input was blood. The receptors shown here come from a girl aged 10 to 17 with multiple sclerosis.

This clonotype was counted many times. The J gene is TRBJ2-3, the V gene TRBV12-3 or TRBV12-4; 8 positions match TRBD1. J lost 2 bases, V lost 3 bases, and 4 bases had no gene match. This CDR3 has 15 amino acids. The CDR3 DNA reads TGTGCCAGCAGTTTGGACAGGGACCCCACAGATACGCAGTATTTT. This gives the protein CASSLDRDPTDTQYF.

The rearrangement uses TRBV10-1 and TRBJ2-1; D perhaps matches TRBD2 (6 bases). Trimming pared 6 bases from V and 9 bases from J, leaving 9 bases between. The CDR3 sequence is 11 residues long. The V gene's germline CDR1 is WNHNN and CDR2 SYGVQD (reference sequence). CDR3 in amino acids: CASRGLAEQFF. In DNA form, the CDR3 reads TGCGCCAGCAGGGGACTCGCTGAGCAGTTCTTC.

The rearrangement joins TRBV6-5 to TRBJ2-7; 9 bases are shared with TRBD2. Unmatched junction bases numbered 7, after V lost 3 bases and J lost 4 bases. Germline V gene data show CDR1 as MNHEY and CDR2 as SVGAGI. This CDR3 comprises 15 residues. The CDR3 loop is CASSYFPSGKYEQYF. Here the CDR3 DNA reads TGTGCCAGCAGTTATTTTCCTAGCGGGAAGTACGAGCAGTACTTC.

The chain links TRBV28 to TRBJ1-4; D unresolved. CDR1 is MDHEN, CDR2 SYDVKM, per germline. The CDR3 runs to 12 residues. V was trimmed by 6 bases and J by 5 bases, leaving 7 bases between them. The DNA for the CDR3 is TGTGCCAGCAGAACCTTAAATGAAAAACTGTTTTTT. It specifies CASRTLNEKLFF.

The rearrangement joins TRBV4-3 to TRBJ2-5, with 11 bases fitting TRBD2. V shed 0 bases, J shed 4 bases, and the junction held 16 bases outside the gene matches. CDR3 length equals 20 residues. CDR1 and CDR2 from the germline V gene are LGHNA and YSLEER. The CDR3 region is CASSQDLIGLAGGRGETQYF. CDR3 DNA: TGCGCCAGCAGCCAAGATTTGATTGGGCTAGCGGGAGGCCGGGGAGAGACCCAGTACTTC.

The V call is TRBV12-3 or TRBV12-4, the J call TRBJ2-1; no definite D call. V dropped 5 bases and J dropped 5 bases, with 7 bases sitting between them. CDR3 length: 12 residues. CDR3 in amino acids: CASSSRHNEQFF. DNA for the CDR3: TGTGCCAGCAGTAGCCGCCACAATGAGCAGTTCTTC.

On this clonotype: An end of the junction differs from the germline gene, which may be a read error. This chain links TRBV7-3 with TRBJ2-3; D remains unclear. CDR3 size: 15 residues. Germline V gene lookup returns CDR1 SGHTA and CDR2 FQGTGA. CDR3 bases: TGTGCCAGCAGCATAACCCCGGACCCCGGAGATACGCAGTATTTT. Protein sequence: CASSITPDPGDTQYF.

The chain couples TRBV29-1 to TRBJ2-1; possibly TRBD2 for D (5 bases). Trimming took off 5 bases at V and 6 bases at J, with 14 bases between the two ends. The CDR3 sequence is 13 residues long. Germline-derived CDR1 and CDR2 are SQVTM and ANQGSEA. Here the CDR3 DNA reads TGCAGCGTTCGGACTGGGAATGGCAATGAGCAGTTCTTC. It specifies CSVRTGNGNEQFF.

This clonotype was detected a few times. V gene TRBV7-6 combines with J gene TRBJ2-7; TRBD2 matches 13 bases. Per the germline V gene, CDR1 is SGHVS and CDR2 is FNYEAQ. After removal of 2 bases from V and 5 bases from J, the junction contained 12 bases not matched to a gene. The CDR3 spans 18 residues. The CDR3 nucleotides are TGTGCCAGCAGCTTATTTGGTACTAGCGGGAGGGCCGGGAACGAGCAGTACTTC. It encodes CASSLFGTSGRAGNEQYF. Based on the CDR3 plus reference TRBV7-6 and TRBJ2-7, the full variable domain is GAGVSQSPRYKVTKRGQDVALRCDPISGHVSLYWYRQALGQGPEFLTYFNYEAQQDKSGLPNDRFSAERPEGSISTLTIQRTEQRDSAMYRCASSLFGTSGRAGNEQYFGPGTRLTVT.

This clonotype was seen more than once but under ten times. The chain uses TRBV6-1 and TRBJ2-5; 11 bases are shared with TRBD1. Germline CDR1 and CDR2: MNHNS and SASEGT. The junction had 9 bases not matched to a gene; V was cut back by 6 bases and J by 9 bases. This CDR3 is 14 amino acids long. The CDR3 nucleotides read TGTGCCAGCAGGGGGACAGGGGGGTACGGGGCCCAGTACTTC. It yields the protein CASRGTGGYGAQYF.

The chain joins TRBV9 to TRBJ2-1; no reliable D call. The CDR3 runs to 13 residues. V was cut by 3 bases and J by 4 bases, with 8 bases left in between. Germline lookup yields CDR1 SGDLS and CDR2 YYNGEE. In nucleotides, the CDR3 is TGTGCCAGCAGCGGGACGCAATACAATGAGCAGTTCTTC. Translation gives CASSGTQYNEQFF.

The genes are TRBV9 and TRBJ2-7; 8 nucleotides line up with TRBD1. The CDR3 loop spans 14 amino acids. With 4 bases clipped from V and 3 bases from J, the junction kept 6 bases outside the gene matches. Germline CDR1 reads SGDLS; CDR2 reads YYNGEE. CDR3 region: CASSRTGGDYEQYF. CDR3 in DNA: TGTGCCAGCAGCAGAACAGGGGGAGACTACGAGCAGTACTTC.

The chain combines TRBV28 with TRBJ2-4; D gene ambiguous. The J call is uncertain, as TRBJ2-7 better fits the DNA end. Germline V gene sequence: CDR1 MDHEN, CDR2 SYDVKM. This CDR3 is 13 amino acids long. The CDR3 DNA reads TGTGCCAGCAGTTTGCTGGAGAACGACGAGCAGTACTTC. This sequence encodes CASSLLENDEQYF.

The sample holds many counts of this clonotype. One junction end does not reproduce the germline sequence, and a read error may be involved. The chain combines TRBV12-3 or TRBV12-4 with TRBJ2-7; a weak D match, TRBD2 (6 bases). The CDR3 sequence is 13 residues long. In nucleotides, the CDR3 is TGCGCCAGCAGCTTGGGCGGGAACTACGAGCAGTACTTC. It is translated as CASSLGGNYEQYF.

The chain recombines TRBV28 with TRBJ2-3; D possibly uses TRBD1 or TRBD2 (5 bases each). Trimming pared 5 bases from V and 1 base from J, leaving 13 bases between. Germline CDR1 is MDHEN and CDR2 is SYDVKM. The CDR3 spans 15 residues. The chain's CDR3 is CASSLGGIGTDTQYF. As DNA, the CDR3 is TGTGCCAGCAGTCTTGGGGGAATCGGCACAGATACGCAGTATTTT. Supplemented by reference TRBV28 and TRBJ2-3, the full variable domain reads DVKVTQSSRYLVKRTGEKVFLECVQDMDHENMFWYRQDPGLGLRLIYFSYDVKMKEKGDIPEGYSVSREKKERFSLILESASTNQTSMYLCASSLGGIGTDTQYFGPGTRLTVL.

This clonotype was seen more than once but under ten times. The chain's CDR3 is CASSDFNLLRVGETQYF. Written as DNA, the CDR3 is TGTGCCAGCAGTGACTTCAACTTGTTGCGCGTCGGGGAGACCCAGTACTTC. The V gene is TRBV6-1, the J gene TRBJ2-5; D ambiguous. Germline-derived CDR1 and CDR2 are MNHNS and SASEGT. V was trimmed by 3 bases and J by 5 bases, leaving 22 bases between them. The CDR3 spans 17 residues.

The V and J genes are TRBV9 and TRBJ2-5; D call uncertain. With 2 bases removed from V and 4 bases from J, the gap between germline ends came to 15 bases. From germline, CDR1 is SGDLS and CDR2 YYNGEE. This CDR3 has 15 residues. CDR3 protein: CASSVDPSDRETQYF. In DNA form, the CDR3 reads TGTGCCAGCAGCGTCGACCCCAGCGATCGAGAGACCCAGTACTTC.

The V and J genes are TRBV5-1 and TRBJ2-7; 10 nucleotides match TRBD1. Germline values: CDR1 SGHRS, CDR2 YFSETQ. The CDR3 length is 17 residues. J gave up 2 bases and V 4 bases, and 12 bases lay outside the gene matches. DNA for the CDR3: TGCGCCAGCAGCAAAAGAACGGACAGGGGGTCCCCCTACGAGCAGTACTTC. Translating it yields CASSKRTDRGSPYEQYF.

A word on this clonotype: The junction departs from the called germline gene at one end, perhaps through a read error. The V and J genes are TRBV10-2 and TRBJ2-1, with D possibly TRBD2 on 5 matching bases. The CDR3 is 15 residues long. Per the germline V gene, CDR1 is WSHSY and CDR2 is SAAADI. The CDR3 spells CASSEAGGPSVEQIF. CDR3 sequence (DNA): TGCGCCAGCAGTGAGGCGGGTGGGCCCTCCGTTGAGCAGATCTTC.